This T cell receptor (beta chain) was captured by sequencing in a study of blood T cell repertoires in COVID-19. Using immunoSEQ multiplex PCR, the repertoire was profiled, and TCRdb retains in-frame clones only, with some absent. The sample yields 60,000 to 85,000 clones, around 83% seen once. This clonotype was sampled from a man older than 75 with acute or convalescent COVID-19. The sequencing sample was made of peripheral blood.

The CDR3 loop reads CAWRMTGTDPYEQYF. DNA for the CDR3: TGTGCCTGGAGAATGACCGGGACAGACCCCTACGAGCAGTACTTC. The chain recombines TRBV30 with TRBJ2-7, with 7 nucleotides matching TRBD1. The germline V gene has CDR1 GTSNPN and CDR2 SVGIG (reference sequence). The V segment lost 3 bases and the J segment 2 bases; nucleotides outside the gene matches: 10. The CDR3 runs to 15 residues.